This TCR beta chain is drawn from a study of blood T cell repertoires in COVID-19. As for the study in general: Specimens from acute and convalescent COVID-19 originated in the United States, Italy and Spain. From T cells, B-cell-depleted T cells, or PBMCs came the material, which was cDNA or gDNA.

Authors' analysis steps: Reference gene primers were amplified, and this amplification served to estimate nucleated cell counts. The data were produced by immunoSEQ multiplex PCR, yet TCRdb's version contains in-frame clones alone and is incomplete. That table furnishes V, J and clone size, whereas the DNA furnished D and trimming. The table includes roughly 86,000 clones, approximately 80% detected once. Trimming pared 0 bases from V and 13 bases from J, leaving 16 bases between. The CDR3 loop spans 15 amino acids. Germline loops: CDR1 MNHNS, CDR2 SASEGT. This sequence joins TRBV6-1 and TRBJ1-6; D remains unclear. The sequence was collected from a woman in her seventies with acute or convalescent COVID-19. Sequenced material: peripheral blood. CDR3 sequence: CASSEATFPGAPLHF. CDR3 DNA sequence: TGTGCCAGCAGTGAAGCCACGTTCCCCGGAGCCCCCCTCCACTTT.